A selection of T cell receptor beta chains follows, all from one sample in a study of identical twins. MiXCR, applied by TCRdb to the 5' RACE reads, yields one record per CDR3 protein. The sample comprises 150,000 or so distinct CDR3 sequences, around 3.5% of which are singletons, and around 8% rests with the top ten. Input material: memory T cells sorted from blood. The receptors were gathered from a man aged 18 to 29 in good health. CDR3s include the opening cysteine and the closing phenylalanine or tryptophan. D genes are given only for firm matches. Clone size is stated in some rows and not others, as once, few, many or a class when expanded.

D,J,V,size,CDR3,DNA
TRBD1,TRBJ2-7,TRBV28,many,CASSNRGYYEQYF,TGTGCCAGCAGTAACAGGGGTTACTACGAGCAGTACTTC
TRBD2,TRBJ2-3,TRBV11-2,-,CASSPIAGGQGDTQYF,TGTGCCAGCAGCCCTATAGCGGGAGGGCAGGGAGATACGCAGTATTTT
-,TRBJ2-2,TRBV29-1,many,CSVRGGPNTGELFF,TGCAGCGTTAGAGGCGGCCCGAACACCGGGGAGCTGTTTTTT
-,TRBJ2-1,TRBV20-1,many,CSAHPFSLAYEQFF,TGCAGTGCCCATCCGTTTAGCCTAGCGTATGAGCAGTTCTTC
-,TRBJ2-1,TRBV6-5,-,CASSLSGDNEQFF,TGTGCCAGCAGTTTATCGGGAGACAATGAGCAGTTCTTC
-,TRBJ1-5,TRBV6-5,many,CASSYTGAGGQPQHF,TGTGCCAGCAGTTACACCGGGGCGGGAGGTCAGCCCCAGCATTTT
TRBD1,TRBJ2-1,TRBV7-2,medium-sized,CASSTPGQSYNEQFF,TGTGCCAGCAGCACTCCGGGACAGTCCTACAATGAGCAGTTCTTC
TRBD2,TRBJ2-1,TRBV5-1,many,CASSSGAGGAYNEQFF,TGCGCCAGCAGCTCTGGGGCGGGAGGGGCATACAATGAGCAGTTCTTC
-,TRBJ2-7,TRBV7-3,many,CASSASAGLREQYF,TGTGCCAGCAGCGCCTCTGCAGGGCTCCGCGAGCAGTACTTC
TRBD2,TRBJ2-2,TRBV11-1,many,CASRDPSGQNSNTGELFF,TGTGCCAGCAGAGATCCTAGCGGGCAAAACTCGAACACCGGGGAGCTGTTTTTT
-,TRBJ2-2,TRBV20-1,many,CSARVDSNTGELFF,TGCAGTGCTAGAGTGGACAGCAACACCGGGGAGCTGTTTTTT
TRBD1,TRBJ1-6,TRBV6-1,many,CVAGTGVSPLHF,TGTGTCGCCGGGACAGGGGTTTCACCCCTCCACTTT
-,TRBJ2-3,TRBV29-1,many,CSVASGTDTQYF,TGCAGCGTAGCTAGCGGCACAGATACGCAGTATTTT
-,TRBJ2-5,TRBV5-1,many,CASSLESVIQETQYF,TGCGCCAGCAGCTTGGAGTCTGTTATCCAAGAGACCCAGTACTTC
-,TRBJ2-1,TRBV9,many,CASSVPPHNEQFF,TGTGCCAGCAGCGTCCCACCCCACAATGAGCAGTTCTTC
-,TRBJ1-2,TRBV2,many,CASPSEESLYGYTF,TGTGCCAGCCCCTCGGAGGAATCTTTATATGGCTACACCTTC
TRBD1,TRBJ1-1,TRBV5-1,many,CASSTGTGLYTEAFF,TGCGCCAGCAGCACCGGGACAGGGCTTTACACTGAAGCTTTCTTT
TRBD1,TRBJ2-1,TRBV4-1,many,CASSTGQNNEQFF,TGCGCCAGCAGCACGGGACAGAACAATGAGCAGTTCTTC
-,TRBJ2-3,TRBV20-1,few,CSAEPRTGVTDTQYF,TGCAGTGCTGAACCCCGTACGGGGGTGACAGATACGCAGTATTTT
TRBD2,TRBJ2-3,TRBV27,many,CASRFLAALTDTQYF,TGTGCCAGCCGATTCCTAGCGGCCCTCACAGATACGCAGTATTTT
TRBD1,TRBJ2-2,TRBV6-4,many,CASSDGTGAGELFF,TGTGCCAGCAGTGACGGGACAGGGGCCGGGGAGCTGTTTTTT
-,TRBJ1-5,TRBV30,few,CAWSVQRDQPQHF,TGTGCCTGGAGTGTCCAGAGGGATCAGCCCCAGCATTTT
-,TRBJ1-2,TRBV28,many,CASTPTPDGNYGYTF,TGTGCCAGCACTCCAACTCCGGATGGGAACTATGGCTACACCTTC
TRBD2,TRBJ2-3,TRBV18,-,CASSPLSLAGGGHRNTQYF,TGTGCCAGCTCACCACTTTCACTAGCGGGAGGTGGACACAGGAATACGCAGTATTTT
TRBD2,TRBJ2-1,TRBV12-3/TRBV12-4,many,CASSLASGRVNEQFF,TGTGCCAGCAGTTTAGCTAGCGGGAGGGTCAATGAGCAGTTCTTC
-,TRBJ1-5,TRBV28,many,CASSLSPGNQPQHF,TGTGCCAGCAGTTTATCTCCTGGGAATCAGCCCCAGCATTTT
TRBD1,TRBJ1-1,TRBV7-9,-,CASSPRDREEAFF,TGTGCCAGCAGCCCGCGGGACAGGGAAGAGGCTTTCTTT
-,TRBJ1-6,TRBV15,-,CATSRGGGNSPLHF,TGTGCCACCAGCAGAGGAGGCGGCAATTCACCCCTCCACTTT
TRBD1,TRBJ1-5,TRBV20-1,many,CSARENGQGRANQPQHF,TGCAGTGCTAGAGAGAATGGACAGGGAAGAGCCAATCAGCCCCAGCATTTT
-,TRBJ1-3,TRBV20-1,-,CSARDGSRTAVSGNTIYF,TGCAGTGCTAGAGATGGCTCCCGGACAGCCGTCTCTGGAAACACCATATATTTT
-,TRBJ2-1,TRBV30,many,CAWRGDSNEQFF,TGTGCCTGGAGGGGTGACAGCAATGAGCAGTTCTTC
-,TRBJ2-1,TRBV20-1,many,CSAPHYNEQFF,TGCAGTGCACCGCACTACAATGAGCAGTTCTTC
-,TRBJ2-3,TRBV20-1,many,CSARDVPRDTQYF,TGCAGTGCTAGAGACGTCCCACGTGATACGCAGTATTTT
TRBD1,TRBJ1-2,TRBV27,many,CASSRRGQGYGYTF,TGTGCCAGCAGCCGCAGGGGGCAGGGCTATGGCTACACCTTC
TRBD2,TRBJ2-7,TRBV28,many,CATRDTGTSGTPISYEQYF,TGTGCCACAAGGGACACCGGGACTAGCGGGACTCCCATCTCCTACGAGCAGTACTTC
-,TRBJ2-2,TRBV30,-,CAWSSGQKNTGELFF,TGTGCCTGGAGTTCAGGACAGAAGAACACCGGGGAGCTGTTTTTT
-,TRBJ2-1,TRBV11-1,many,CASSLAVRSLASYNEQFF,TGTGCCAGCAGCTTAGCGGTGCGGTCGCTAGCGTCCTACAATGAGCAGTTCTTC
TRBD2,TRBJ2-5,TRBV7-2,many,CASSVAGAIETQYF,TGTGCCAGCAGCGTAGCGGGAGCGATCGAGACCCAGTACTTC
-,TRBJ2-7,TRBV20-1,many,CSAQDLRGNEQYF,TGCAGTGCGCAAGACCTCCGGGGTAACGAGCAGTACTTC
TRBD2,TRBJ2-3,TRBV29-1,many,CSAPKRDSTDTQYF,TGCAGCGCCCCGAAGCGGGATAGCACAGATACGCAGTATTTT
TRBD2,TRBJ2-2,TRBV3-1,few,CASRRLAGSNTGELFF,TGTGCCAGCAGGCGACTAGCGGGGTCGAACACCGGGGAGCTGTTTTTT
TRBD2,TRBJ2-3,TRBV20-1,many,CSAAGGTDTQYF,TGCAGTGCTGCGGGGGGAACAGATACGCAGTATTTT
TRBD2,TRBJ2-2,TRBV3-1,few,CASSQFTSGRNTGELFF,TGTGCCAGCAGCCAGTTCACTAGCGGGAGGAACACCGGGGAGCTGTTTTTT
TRBD2,TRBJ2-5,TRBV28,many,CASSLSGVSGVETQYF,TGTGCCAGCAGTTTATCGGGTGTTAGCGGGGTGGAGACCCAGTACTTC
TRBD1,TRBJ2-1,TRBV6-5,-,CASSYGNATGGFEQFF,TGTGCCAGCAGTTATGGGAATGCCACAGGGGGCTTTGAGCAGTTCTTC
-,TRBJ2-6,TRBV5-1,-,CASSLPVSGANVLTF,TGCGCCAGCAGCTTACCGGTCTCTGGGGCCAACGTCCTGACTTTC